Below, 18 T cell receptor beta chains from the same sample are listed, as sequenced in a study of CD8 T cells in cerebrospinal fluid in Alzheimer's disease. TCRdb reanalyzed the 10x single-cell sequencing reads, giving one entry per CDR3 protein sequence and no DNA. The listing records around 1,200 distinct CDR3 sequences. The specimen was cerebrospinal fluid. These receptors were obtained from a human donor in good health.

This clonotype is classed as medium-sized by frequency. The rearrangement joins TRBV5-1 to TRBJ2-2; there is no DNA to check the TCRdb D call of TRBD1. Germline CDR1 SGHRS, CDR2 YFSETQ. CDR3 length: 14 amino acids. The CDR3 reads CASSLETVVGELFF.

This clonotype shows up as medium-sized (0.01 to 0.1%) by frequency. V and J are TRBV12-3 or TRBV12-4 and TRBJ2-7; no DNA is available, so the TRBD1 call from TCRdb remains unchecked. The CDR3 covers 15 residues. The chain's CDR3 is CASSFLDRGRYEQYF.

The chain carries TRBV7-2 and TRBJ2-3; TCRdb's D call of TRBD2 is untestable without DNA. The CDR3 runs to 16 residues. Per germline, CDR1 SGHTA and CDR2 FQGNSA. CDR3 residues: CASSLIPGGGADTQYF.

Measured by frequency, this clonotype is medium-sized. The CDR3 spells CASSLDQGAEETQYF. This chain connects TRBV7-8 to TRBJ2-5; with no DNA, the TCRdb D assignment of TRBD1 cannot be verified. The germline V gene has CDR1 SGHVS and CDR2 FQNEAQ. The CDR3 contains 15 residues.

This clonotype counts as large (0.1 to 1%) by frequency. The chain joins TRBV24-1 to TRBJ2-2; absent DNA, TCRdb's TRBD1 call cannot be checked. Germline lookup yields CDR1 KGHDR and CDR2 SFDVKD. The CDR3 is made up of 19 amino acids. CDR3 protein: CATSETPGQGGSNTGELFF.

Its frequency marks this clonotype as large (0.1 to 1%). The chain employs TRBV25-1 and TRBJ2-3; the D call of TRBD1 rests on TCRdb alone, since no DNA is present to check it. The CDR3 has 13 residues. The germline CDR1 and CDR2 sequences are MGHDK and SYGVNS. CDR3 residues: CASSRGLTDTQYF.

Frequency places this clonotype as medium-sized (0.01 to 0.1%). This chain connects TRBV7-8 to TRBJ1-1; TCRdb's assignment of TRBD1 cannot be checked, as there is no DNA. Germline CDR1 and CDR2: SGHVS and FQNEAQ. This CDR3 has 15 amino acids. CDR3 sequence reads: CATLPGTLGNTEAFF. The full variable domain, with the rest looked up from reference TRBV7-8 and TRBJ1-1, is GAGVSQSPRYKVAKRGQDVALRCDPISGHVSLFWYQQALGQGPEFLTYFQNEAQLDKSGLPSDRFFAERPEGSVSTLKIQRTQQEDSAVYLCATLPGTLGNTEAFFGQGTRLTVV.

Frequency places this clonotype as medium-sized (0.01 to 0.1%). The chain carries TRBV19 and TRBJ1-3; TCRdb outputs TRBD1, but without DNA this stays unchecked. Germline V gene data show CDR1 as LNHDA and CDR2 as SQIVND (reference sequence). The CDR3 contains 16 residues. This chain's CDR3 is CASSTITGTTGNTIYF.

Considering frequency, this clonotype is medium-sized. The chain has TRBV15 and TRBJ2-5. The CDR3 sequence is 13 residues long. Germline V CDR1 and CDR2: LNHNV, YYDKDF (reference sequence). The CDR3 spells CATSRDSQETQYF.

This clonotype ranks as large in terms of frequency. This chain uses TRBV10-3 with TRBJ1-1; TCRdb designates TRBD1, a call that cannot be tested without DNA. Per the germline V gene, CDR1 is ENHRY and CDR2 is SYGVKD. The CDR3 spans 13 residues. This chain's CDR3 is CAISFDSNTEAFF.

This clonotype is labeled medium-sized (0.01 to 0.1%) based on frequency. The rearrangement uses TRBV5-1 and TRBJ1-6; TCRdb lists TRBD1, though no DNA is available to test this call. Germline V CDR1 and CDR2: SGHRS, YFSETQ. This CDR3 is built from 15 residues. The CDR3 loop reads CASSLVSGVNSPLHF.

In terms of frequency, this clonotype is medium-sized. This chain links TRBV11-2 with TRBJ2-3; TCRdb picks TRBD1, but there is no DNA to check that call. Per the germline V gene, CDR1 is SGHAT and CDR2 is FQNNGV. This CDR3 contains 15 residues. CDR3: CASSTYRGKADTQYF.

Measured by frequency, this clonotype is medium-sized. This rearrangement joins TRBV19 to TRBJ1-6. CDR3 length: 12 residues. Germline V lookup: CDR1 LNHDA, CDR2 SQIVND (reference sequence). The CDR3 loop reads CASRASGSPLHF.

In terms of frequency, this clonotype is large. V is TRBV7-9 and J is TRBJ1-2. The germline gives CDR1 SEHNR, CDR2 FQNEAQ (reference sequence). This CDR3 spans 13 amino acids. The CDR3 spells CASGLGGWWGYTF.

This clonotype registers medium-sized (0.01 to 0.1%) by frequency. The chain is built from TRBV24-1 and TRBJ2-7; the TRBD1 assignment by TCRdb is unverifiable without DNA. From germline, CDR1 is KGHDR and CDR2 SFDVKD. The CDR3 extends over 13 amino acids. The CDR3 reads CATSAAGGSEQYF.

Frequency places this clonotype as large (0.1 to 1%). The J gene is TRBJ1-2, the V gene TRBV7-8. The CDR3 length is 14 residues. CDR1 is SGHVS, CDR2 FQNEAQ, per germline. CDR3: CASSLARDYYGYTF.

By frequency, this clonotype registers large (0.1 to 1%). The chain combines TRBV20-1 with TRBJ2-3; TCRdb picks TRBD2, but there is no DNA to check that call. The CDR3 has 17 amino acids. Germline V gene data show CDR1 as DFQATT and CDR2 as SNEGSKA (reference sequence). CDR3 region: CSARDILRLAGADTQYF.

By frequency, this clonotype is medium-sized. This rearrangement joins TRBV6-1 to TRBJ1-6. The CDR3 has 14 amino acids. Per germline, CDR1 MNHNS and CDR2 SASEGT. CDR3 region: CASSGQGGYSPLHF.